This T cell receptor (beta chain) stems from a study of cytomegalovirus exposure and HLA in healthy donors. Study-wide results and caveats: The study carried out a later analysis of TCR beta sequences. It associated 15,000 to 20,000 of them with specific HLA alleles at a false discovery rate of 0.05. In a later analysis, V- and J-gene trimming of beta chains associated with a DCLRE1C missense variant, replicated independently.

CDR1 is MNHNY, CDR2 SVGAGI, per germline (reference sequence). The CDR3 has 14 amino acids. Trimming left V 6 bases short and J 3 bases short, with 11 bases between. Donors were ostensibly healthy at sampling, although undocumented immune exposures were probable. 60 Vbeta and 13 Jbeta primers were used in PCR. Sequencing used immunoSEQ multiplex PCR; TCRdb keeps in-frame clones, though not all of them. There are roughly 150,000 clones in the sample; 85% occur only once, and just over 2.5% lies in the top ten. In the case of this clone: Its antigen is not known.

This receptor was taken from a man aged 30 to 39 in good health and CMV-seropositive. Source material: PBMCs. The chain combines TRBV6-6 with TRBJ2-2, with D possibly TRBD1 on 6 matching bases. CDR3 nucleotide sequence: TGTGCCAGCAGCTGGGACATTTACACCGGGGAGCTGTTTTTT. Its translation: CASSWDIYTGELFF.